One and the same sample provided the 14 T cell receptor beta chains below, sequenced in a study of blood T cell repertoires in COVID-19. Produced via immunoSEQ multiplex PCR; TCRdb's table is partial and in-frame only. The data show fewer than 300,000 clones, with under 90% seen just once and roughly 9.4% held by the top ten. The source material was peripheral blood. Every receptor here comes from a woman aged 45 to 65 who had recovered from COVID-19.

The chain joins TRBV27 to TRBJ1-2; 8 bases line up with TRBD1. The ends lost 8 bases at V and 9 bases at J; junction bases unmatched: 17. The CDR3 sequence is 15 residues long. CDR1 and CDR2 (germline): MNHEY, SMNVEV (reference sequence). The CDR3 protein is CASSRTQGADMSYTF. CDR3 nucleotides: TGTGCCAGCTCCCGTACCCAGGGGGCCGATATGAGCTACACCTTC.

The chain combines TRBV3-1 (or the pseudogene TRBV3-2) with TRBJ2-7; 11 bases are a match to TRBD1. Trimming removed 1 base from V and 5 bases from J; junction bases left unmatched: 10. CDR1 is LGHDT, CDR2 YNNKEL, per germline (reference sequence). The CDR3 covers 17 residues. The CDR3: CASSQAPQGQGGNEQYF. DNA of the CDR3: TGTGCCAGCAGCCAAGCCCCCCAGGGACAGGGGGGGAACGAGCAGTACTTC.

This clone appeared a single time. The rearrangement uses TRBV4-1 and TRBJ1-3, with no clear D. Germline lookup yields CDR1 MGHRA and CDR2 YSYEKL. The CDR3 is 16 amino acids. Trimming took 0 bases from V and 0 from J, leaving 9 bases between them. CDR3 nucleotides: TGCGCCAGCAGCCAAGATACCGGGGTCTCTGGAAACACCATATATTTT. Translating gives CASSQDTGVSGNTIYF.

The V and J genes are TRBV19 and TRBJ2-1; 12 positions match TRBD2. After removal of 4 bases from V and 8 bases from J, the junction contained 6 bases not matched to a gene. The CDR3 spans 15 residues. Germline CDR1 LNHDA, CDR2 SQIVND (reference sequence). The CDR3 coding sequence is TGTGCCAGTAGTAGGACTAGCGGGGCCAGCTATGAGCAGTTCTTC. Translating gives CASSRTSGASYEQFF.

This chain uses TRBV3-1 (or the pseudogene TRBV3-2) with TRBJ2-3; 12 nucleotides match TRBD2. The V gene end was trimmed by 2 bases and the J gene end by 2 bases; junction bases not matched to a gene: 17. Germline CDR1 is LGHDT and CDR2 is YNNKEL (reference sequence). This CDR3 is built from 21 residues. CDR3 residues: CASSQIPRLASGRGFTDTQYF. The CDR3 DNA follows: TGTGCCAGCAGCCAAATACCGCGCCTGGCTAGCGGGAGGGGTTTCACAGATACGCAGTATTTT.

The J gene is TRBJ1-2, the V gene TRBV7-2, with D tentatively TRBD1 (6 bases). Germline V gene data show CDR1 as SGHTA and CDR2 as FQGNSA. The CDR3 length is 14 residues. Trimming took 3 bases from V and 3 from J, leaving 11 bases between them. The CDR3 coding sequence is TGTGCCAGCAGCTTGCAGGGGATGCACTATGGCTACACCTTC. It is translated as CASSLQGMHYGYTF.

This chain uses TRBV6-2 or TRBV6-3 with TRBJ1-1; TRBD1 matches at 11 bases. The CDR3 spans 14 residues. Trimming cost V 7 bases and J 3 bases; bases outside gene matches: 4. Germline V gene data show CDR1 as MNHEY and CDR2 as SVGEGT. The CDR3, as DNA: TGTGCCAGCACCCCGGACAGGGGGCACACTGAAGCTTTCTTT. Translated: CASTPDRGHTEAFF.

The chain is built from TRBV27 and TRBJ2-3; 7 bases are shared with TRBD2. Germline V gene lookup returns CDR1 MNHEY and CDR2 SMNVEV (reference sequence). V shed 1 base and J 2 bases; nucleotides not matched to a gene: 12. The CDR3 length is 18 residues. The CDR3 DNA reads TGTGCCAGCAGTTTATTTCCGAGGAGCGGGGAGACCACAGATACGCAGTATTTT. This translates into CASSLFPRSGETTDTQYF.

The chain combines TRBV4-3 with TRBJ1-2; TRBD1 might be the D (6 bases). V was trimmed by 0 bases and J by 7 bases, leaving 21 bases between them. This CDR3 contains 17 residues. Germline CDR1 reads LGHNA; CDR2 reads YSLEER. The CDR3 loop reads CASSQDTPRGGRGGYTF. The CDR3 coding sequence is TGCGCCAGCAGCCAAGATACGCCCCGGGGGGGGCGGGGTGGCTACACCTTC.

This sequence joins TRBV14 and TRBJ2-5; D uncertain. CDR1 and CDR2 from the germline V gene are SGHDN and FVKESK. The CDR3 runs 14 residues. V lost 4 bases and J lost 7, with 16 bases in between. The CDR3 region has the DNA TGTGCCAGCAGCCGTGACAAGGTCTTTCGGACCCAGTACTTC. Translated: CASSRDKVFRTQYF.

This chain uses TRBV5-1 with TRBJ2-3; 15 nucleotides agree with TRBD2. The ends lost 5 bases at V and 6 bases at J; junction bases unmatched: 7. The CDR3 length is 16 residues. Per germline, CDR1 SGHRS and CDR2 YFSETQ. As DNA, the CDR3 is TGCGCCAGCAGTCAGGGACTAGCGGGGGGCCATGATACGCAGTATTTT. Protein sequence: CASSQGLAGGHDTQYF.

The chain employs TRBV29-1 and TRBJ2-1, with D uncertain. From germline, CDR1 is SQVTM and CDR2 ANQGSEA. The CDR3 is 13 amino acids. V lost 4 bases and J lost 7, with 14 bases in between. This chain's CDR3 is CSVVRGSTNEQFF. The CDR3 DNA is TGCAGCGTTGTCCGCGGAAGTACGAATGAGCAGTTCTTC.

This sequence joins TRBV28 and TRBJ1-2; maybe TRBD1 (5 bases). Trimming shortened V by 5 bases and J by 7 bases, and 20 bases separated the two germline ends. The CDR3 has 15 residues. Per germline, CDR1 MDHEN and CDR2 SYDVKM. The CDR3 loop is CASSSWDSLWIGYTF. The CDR3 DNA follows: TGTGCCAGCAGTAGTTGGGACTCCCTTTGGATTGGCTACACCTTC.

V usage is TRBV15 and J usage is TRBJ2-2; TRBD2 aligns across 7 bases. This CDR3 spans 17 amino acids. Germline CDR1 reads LNHNV; CDR2 reads YYDKDF (reference sequence). J was trimmed by 6 bases and V by 0 bases; bases with no gene match: 10. CDR3 sequence: CATSRDLVGGRPGELFF. DNA of the CDR3: TGTGCCACCAGCAGAGATCTTGTGGGAGGGCGGCCCGGGGAGCTGTTTTTT.